The entry below gives a single T cell receptor beta chain sequence along with its context. Its antigen is currently unknown. TCRdb fed the reads into MiXCR, producing one record per CDR3 protein. The sample records 310,000 or so distinct CDR3 sequences, approximately 8.9% being singletons. These data are taken from a study of T cell repertoires in cytomegalovirus infection. Study conclusions and caveats: HLA-C-restricted CMV-specific TCR beta clonotypes prevailed in the ex vivo response.

Germline CDR1 is DFQATT and CDR2 is SNEGSKA (reference sequence). The length of the CDR3 is 13 residues. Trimming removed 6 bases from V and 2 bases from J, with 14 bases in between. The sequencing sample was made of PBMCs. The chain recombines TRBV20-1 with TRBJ2-7; D perhaps matches TRBD2 (6 bases). This TCR came from a human donor in good health (CMV status not recorded). Some clones in this sample may be carry-over from other donors' samples. CDR3 nucleotide sequence: TGCAGTGCCCCTGGTGGAGGGACCTACGAGCAGTACTTC. Translation gives CSAPGGGTYEQYF.